One and the same sample provided the 26 T cell receptor beta chains below, sequenced in a study of blood T cells in healthy people across ages (dated by TCRdb to 2014 to 2015). Libraries were constructed by 5' RACE. The sequencer listed for this sample is Illumina HiSeq 2500. A second PCR of about 7 to 12 cycles was run with a J-beta primer mix and a sample-barcoded 5' primer. TCRdb trimmed the raw reads at Q25, called clones with MiXCR and kept productive beta chains. For every CDR3 protein sequence, its rows merge into one entry that carries the most common genes and DNA. The sample yields hundreds of thousands of distinct CDR3 sequences; around 50% were counted once. The top ten clones comprise 13% of the sample. The sequencing sample was made of blood. The receptors here all came from a woman of 80 years or more in good health.

This clonotype has at least ten counts. The V and J genes are TRBV28 and TRBJ2-3; TRBD2 matches at 9 bases. Per the germline V gene, CDR1 is MDHEN and CDR2 is SYDVKM. Trimming took 8 bases from V and 3 from J; bases not matched to a gene: 6. This CDR3 has 14 amino acids. The CDR3 nucleotides are TGTGCCAGCGGCCGCGGGGGGGCAACAGATACGCAGTATTTT. The encoded protein is CASGRGGATDTQYF.

The V and J genes are TRBV12-3 or TRBV12-4 and TRBJ2-3, with 8 bases fitting TRBD2. V lost 5 bases to trimming and J lost 5 bases; unmatched junction nucleotides: 18. This CDR3 has 18 residues. The DNA for the CDR3 is TGTGCCAGCAGTCCGGACCTAGCGGGCCTGGGGATGGTAGATACGCAGTATTTT. It encodes CASSPDLAGLGMVDTQYF.

The V gene is TRBV7-9, the J gene TRBJ2-1; 7 positions agree with TRBD1. This CDR3 comprises 15 residues. Germline-derived CDR1 and CDR2 are SEHNR and FQNEAQ (reference sequence). V was clipped by 3 bases and J by 3 bases; unmatched bases: 5. The CDR3 is CASSFTGVNYNEQFF. For the CDR3, the DNA is TGTGCCAGCAGCTTCACAGGGGTGAACTACAATGAGCAGTTCTTC.

The chain has TRBV9 and TRBJ1-4; D is undetermined. Between the trimmed V and J ends, which lost 4 bases and 6 bases, there was a span of 16 bases. CDR3 length: 15 residues. CDR1 SGDLS and CDR2 YYNGEE come from the germline V gene. The CDR3 loop is CASSSDGFEDEKLFF. CDR3 DNA sequence: TGTGCCAGCAGCTCAGACGGGTTTGAGGATGAAAAACTGTTTTTT.

The V gene is TRBV5-1, the J gene TRBJ2-1; D may be TRBD2 (5 bases). Germline V gene sequence: CDR1 SGHRS, CDR2 YFSETQ. Trimming shortened V by 4 bases and J by 10 bases, and 12 bases separated the two germline ends. CDR3 length equals 12 residues. Written as DNA, the CDR3 is TGCGCCAGCAGCCCCCCTAGCCCCGAGCAGTTCTTC. This sequence encodes CASSPPSPEQFF.

As concerns this clonotype: This sequence may be a read error, since a much larger clone differs from it by one base. CDR3 sequence (DNA): TGTGCCAGCAGTGAGAGACGGGGCTACTCCTACGAGCAGTACTTC. It specifies CASSERRGYSYEQYF. The V call is TRBV25-1, the J call TRBJ2-7; D is perhaps TRBD1 or TRBD2 (5 bases each). Between the trimmed V and J ends, which lost 3 bases and 0 bases, there was a span of 12 bases. CDR1 MGHDK and CDR2 SYGVNS come from the germline V gene. The CDR3 sequence is 15 residues long.

The J gene is TRBJ1-2, the V gene TRBV5-1, with 7 bases matching TRBD1. CDR3 length: 13 residues. Trimming cost V 5 bases and J 10 bases; bases outside gene matches: 11. CDR1 and CDR2 (germline): SGHRS, YFSETQ. The CDR3 reads CASSTATGLDYTF. CDR3 bases: TGCGCCAGCAGTACGGCGACAGGGTTAGACTACACCTTC.

The V gene is TRBV7-2, the J gene TRBJ1-5; D perhaps matches TRBD1 (5 bases). The CDR3 is 14 amino acids. V lost 2 bases and J lost 2, with 7 bases in between. CDR1 and CDR2 (germline): SGHTA, FQGNSA. CDR3 sequence reads: CASSLRQRNQPQHF. CDR3 sequence (DNA): TGTGCCAGCAGCTTAAGACAGCGCAATCAGCCCCAGCATTTT.

CDR3 region: CATSRTGLGYNEQFF. The CDR3 region has the DNA TGTGCCACCAGCAGAACAGGGTTGGGCTACAATGAGCAGTTCTTC. The genes are TRBV15 and TRBJ2-1, with D possibly matching TRBD1 (6 bases). Germline CDR1 is LNHNV and CDR2 is YYDKDF (reference sequence). V lost 2 bases and J lost 3, with 11 bases in between. CDR3 size: 15 residues.

V gene TRBV19 combines with J gene TRBJ1-5, with D possibly being TRBD1 (5 bases). This CDR3 has 16 amino acids. CDR1 is LNHDA and CDR2 is SQIVND in the germline V gene (reference sequence). The V and J ends lost 0 bases and 2 bases respectively, with 11 bases between them. The CDR3 nucleotides read TGTGCCAGTAGTATAGAAACCGGGACCGGCAATCAGCCCCAGCATTTT. Its translation: CASSIETGTGNQPQHF.

Ten or more counts support this clonotype. The chain has TRBV5-1 and TRBJ2-5; D not certain. The CDR3 runs to 16 residues. V lost 0 bases to trimming and J lost 1 base, with 13 bases between them. Per the germline V gene, CDR1 is SGHRS and CDR2 is YFSETQ. CDR3 residues: CASSLAPAYFQETQYF. The CDR3 region has the DNA TGCGCCAGCAGCTTGGCCCCGGCTTATTTCCAAGAGACCCAGTACTTC.

This clonotype was detected ten times or more. This chain joins TRBV20-1 and TRBJ1-6; D gene ambiguous. V lost 0 bases, J lost 5 bases, and 11 bases lay in between. The CDR3 consists of 15 residues. In germline, CDR1 is DFQATT, CDR2 SNEGSKA (reference sequence). The CDR3 spells CSARERASDNSPLHF. DNA of the CDR3: TGCAGTGCTAGAGAGAGGGCATCTGATAATTCACCCCTCCACTTT.

The V and J genes are TRBV11-2 and TRBJ2-7, with a tentative D call TRBD2 (6 bases). The length of the CDR3 is 14 residues. Germline CDR1 is SGHAT and CDR2 is FQNNGV. Trimming took off 1 base at V and 7 bases at J, with 14 bases between the two ends. CDR3 residues: CASSLAHRGWEQYF. The CDR3 DNA follows: TGTGCCAGCAGCTTAGCCCACCGGGGGTGGGAGCAGTACTTC.

On this clonotype itself: This may come from a read error, since a much larger clone is one base off. This chain links TRBV6-1 with TRBJ2-5, with 10 nucleotides matching TRBD1. Matching the DNA end better, TRBJ2-7 makes the J call doubtful. The CDR3 extends over 14 amino acids. Germline CDR1 and CDR2: MNHNS and SASEGT. The CDR3 here is CASTQTGGRYEQYF. CDR3 in DNA: TGTGCCAGCACTCAGACAGGGGGCAGATACGAGCAGTACTTC.

This clonotype has more than one count but fewer than ten. The CDR3 nucleotides read TGCAGTGCTAGCGGGGGACTGTCGATCGGCGCTTTCTTT. It translates to CSASGGLSIGAFF. This chain joins TRBV20-1 and TRBJ1-1, with a possible D match to TRBD1 (5 bases). V lost 3 bases to trimming and J lost 11 bases, with 19 bases between them. CDR3 length: 13 amino acids. The V gene's germline CDR1 is DFQATT and CDR2 SNEGSKA (reference sequence).

This clonotype was recorded only once. The chain is built from TRBV4-3 and TRBJ2-3; D might be TRBD2 (6 bases). The V gene lost 0 bases and the J gene lost 2 bases, with 15 bases spanning the gap. Germline V gene data show CDR1 as LGHNA and CDR2 as YSLEER. The CDR3 consists of 17 residues. The CDR3 sequence: CASSQEVPSAYTDTQYF. DNA for the CDR3: TGCGCCAGCAGCCAAGAGGTGCCTAGCGCTTACACAGATACGCAGTATTTT.

V is TRBV7-8 and J is TRBJ2-3; 9 bases are a match to TRBD1. There are 16 residues in the CDR3. With 5 bases clipped from V and 8 bases from J, the junction kept 14 bases outside the gene matches. Germline V gene lookup returns CDR1 SGHVS and CDR2 FQNEAQ. The CDR3 DNA sequence: TGTGCCAGCAGCCTAGGGCCGGGACAGGGAATAGGTACGCAGTATTTT. It yields the protein CASSLGPGQGIGTQYF. Drawing the rest from reference TRBV7-8 and TRBJ2-3, the complete variable domain is GAGVSQSPRYKVAKRGQDVALRCDPISGHVSLFWYQQALGQGPEFLTYFQNEAQLDKSGLPSDRFFAERPEGSVSTLKIQRTQQEDSAVYLCASSLGPGQGIGTQYFGPGTRLTVL.

The chain has TRBV3-1 and TRBJ2-7; the D is unclear. Germline-derived CDR1 and CDR2 are LGHDT and YNNKEL (reference sequence). Trimming cost V 1 base and J 2 bases, with 9 bases left between them. CDR3 size: 14 residues. Here the CDR3 DNA reads TGTGCCAGCAGCCAAGGGACCCCGGCCTACGAGCAGTACTTC. It is translated as CASSQGTPAYEQYF.

About this clonotype: A much larger clone is a single base away; this may be a read error. The chain is built from TRBV3-1 and TRBJ1-2, with D perhaps TRBD1 (6 bases). The CDR3 covers 14 residues. V was trimmed by 0 bases and J by 7 bases, leaving 12 bases between them. CDR1 is LGHDT, CDR2 YNNKEL, per germline (reference sequence). This CDR3 is CASSQEVGASGYTF. DNA for the CDR3: TGTGCCAGCAGCCAAGAGGTGGGGGCCTCTGGCTACACCTTC.

The chain combines TRBV20-1 with TRBJ2-1; possibly TRBD2 for D (6 bases). The DNA end lines up better with TRBJ2-7; the J call may be wrong. The length of the CDR3 is 15 residues. CDR1 is DFQATT and CDR2 is SNEGSKA in the germline V gene (reference sequence). Here the CDR3 reads CSARWDFSSYNEQYF. The CDR3 nucleotides are TGCAGTGCTAGATGGGACTTCAGCTCCTATAATGAGCAGTACTTC.

V and J are TRBV9 and TRBJ1-5; 9 bases are a match to TRBD1. This CDR3 is built from 13 residues. The ends lost 3 bases at V and 7 bases at J; junction bases unmatched: 2. Germline V CDR1 and CDR2: SGDLS, YYNGEE. CDR3 residues: CASSETGGQPQHF. The CDR3 bases are TGTGCCAGCAGCGAGACAGGGGGGCAGCCCCAGCATTTT.

This clonotype was seen at least ten times. In DNA, the CDR3 is TGTGCCAGCGGACGACAGGGAAGAGGCTACACCTTC. Amino acid sequence: CASGRQGRGYTF. V and J are TRBV5-6 and TRBJ1-2, with TRBD1 matching over 7 bases. In germline, CDR1 is SGHDT, CDR2 YYEEEE. Germline trimming cut 7 bases from V and 8 bases from J; bases unmatched to any gene: 8. CDR3 length: 12 amino acids.

Ten or more counts support this clonotype. V usage is TRBV4-2 and J usage is TRBJ2-3; unclear D gene. This CDR3 region has 13 residues. V was cut by 0 bases and J by 6 bases, with 7 bases left in between. The germline V gene encodes CDR1 LGHNA and CDR2 YNFKEQ. CDR3 nucleotide sequence: TGTGCCAGCAGCCAAGAGATCTCCGATACGCAGTATTTT. Residues: CASSQEISDTQYF.

The gene calls are TRBV11-2 and TRBJ2-1; D gene uncertain. Germline CDR1 and CDR2: SGHAT and FQNNGV. The CDR3 runs to 15 residues. The V end lost 4 bases, the J end lost 6 bases, and 16 bases lay between the germline ends. The CDR3 coding sequence is TGTGCCAGCAGCTCCTACCCAGAACTTACCAATGAGCAGTTCTTC. It encodes CASSSYPELTNEQFF. The full variable domain, completed using reference TRBV11-2 and TRBJ2-1, is EAGVAQSPRYKIIEKRQSVAFWCNPISGHATLYWYQQILGQGPKLLIQFQNNGVVDDSQLPKDRFSAERLKGVDSTLKIQPAKLEDSAVYLCASSSYPELTNEQFFGPGTRLTVL.

With regard to this clonotype: Being one base from a much bigger clone, this may be a read error. This CDR3 reads CSAGTMLDTQYF. The CDR3, as DNA: TGCAGCGCCGGGACTATGCTTGATACGCAGTATTTT. This chain connects TRBV29-1 to TRBJ2-3, with 7 bases identical to TRBD2. From germline, CDR1 is SQVTM and CDR2 ANQGSEA. The CDR3 runs to 12 residues. Losses at the gene ends were 7 bases for V and 6 bases for J; bases not matched to a gene: 7.

J is TRBJ2-5 and V is TRBV20-1; 8 bases align to TRBD2. The CDR3 contains 14 residues. With 5 bases clipped from V and 11 bases from J, the junction kept 16 bases outside the gene matches. Germline values: CDR1 DFQATT, CDR2 SNEGSKA (reference sequence). CDR3 nucleotides: TGCAGTGCTGTCGGGCGGGGGGCCTACAATGAGCAGTACTTC. It encodes CSAVGRGAYNEQYF.